This is a list of T cell receptor beta chains from one sample in a study of blood T cell repertoires in COVID-19. The protocol was immunoSEQ multiplex PCR, while the TCRdb copy is restricted to in-frame clones and leaves out a portion. The data contain around 160,000 clones, roughly 91% of them singletons. The sequenced sample consisted of peripheral blood. The receptors shown here come from a young man with acute or convalescent COVID-19. Both conserved end residues are part of each CDR3. The D gene is left open where the match is weak. Size values are once, few and many counts, or a class for expanded clones, and some rows have none.

d_gene	v_gene	j_gene	abundance	len	CDR3nt	CDR3aa
.	TRBV27	TRBJ1-5	.	15	TGTGCCAGCAGTGCTCCGACAGACGGAGATCAGCCCCAGCATTTT	CASSAPTDGDQPQHF
.	TRBV6-2/TRBV6-3	TRBJ1-2	.	13	TGTGCCAGCAGCTCGATACAGGGTGGTGGCTACACCTTC	CASSSIQGGGYTF
TRBD1	TRBV5-8	TRBJ1-2	once	13	TGTGCCAGCAGCTTGGGGGACAGGGATGGCTACACCTTC	CASSLGDRDGYTF
.	TRBV11-2	TRBJ2-1	.	14	TGTGCCAGCAGCTTGGGGCTTCTGTACAATGAGCAGTTCTTC	CASSLGLLYNEQFF
.	TRBV10-3	TRBJ2-2	.	15	TGTGCCATCAGTGAGTTTCAGGGGAACACCGGGGAGCTGTTTTTT	CAISEFQGNTGELFF
TRBD2	TRBV6-6	TRBJ2-1	.	17	TGTGCCAGCAGTCTTACTAGCGGGACGATCTCCTACAATGAGCAGTTCTTC	CASSLTSGTISYNEQFF
.	TRBV5-8	TRBJ1-3	.	15	TGTGCCAGCAGCTTGAGACAGTTCTCTGGAAACACCATATATTTT	CASSLRQFSGNTIYF
TRBD2	TRBV30	TRBJ2-7	.	13	TGTGCCTGGAGCGGCGGGAGCTCCTACGAGCAGTACTTC	CAWSGGSSYEQYF
.	TRBV29-1	TRBJ1-1	.	11	TGCAGCGGACGGACGGGGGTTGAAGCTTTCTTT	CSGRTGVEAFF
TRBD1	TRBV10-3	TRBJ1-1	.	18	TGTGCCATCAGTCCCCATTGGGGGACAGGGATTCCGAACACTGAAGCTTTCTTT	CAISPHWGTGIPNTEAFF
TRBD1	TRBV5-1	TRBJ2-3	.	15	TGCGCCAGCAGCTCCGGGACAGGGGGTACAGATACGCAGTATTTT	CASSSGTGGTDTQYF
.	TRBV5-4	TRBJ2-5	.	16	TGTGCCAGCAGCCCTACCGGGTCAATCGTAGCGAAGACCCAGTACTTC	CASSPTGSIVAKTQYF
TRBD1	TRBV19	TRBJ2-1	.	18	TGTGCCAGTAGTATTAACCCCTCCCCCGGGACAGGGGACAATGAGCAGTTCTTC	CASSINPSPGTGDNEQFF
TRBD1	TRBV27	TRBJ1-1	.	15	TGTGCCAGCAGTCCGACACAGGGGGCATTAACTGAAGCTTTCTTT	CASSPTQGALTEAFF
TRBD1	TRBV5-1	TRBJ1-1	.	14	TGCGCCAGCAGCACGGACGTTCGACAGGGTGAAGCTTTCTTT	CASSTDVRQGEAFF
.	TRBV10-2	TRBJ1-2	.	13	TGCGCCAGCAGCGAGGCAGTCAACTATGGCTACACCTTC	CASSEAVNYGYTF
.	TRBV12-3/TRBV12-4	TRBJ2-1	.	11	TGTGCCAGCAGTTTAACAAATGAGCAGTTCTTC	CASSLTNEQFF
TRBD1	TRBV2	TRBJ2-1	.	15	TGTGCCAGCAATCCGGGACAGGGTTCCTACAATGAGCAGTTCTTC	CASNPGQGSYNEQFF
TRBD1	TRBV7-9	TRBJ1-5	.	15	TGTGCCAGCAGCCCCGGGACAGGGGGTGATCAGCCCCAGCATTTT	CASSPGTGGDQPQHF
TRBD2	TRBV5-1	TRBJ2-3	.	17	TGCGCCAGCAGCTTGGGCCCCCGGAGCGGGGGGCTCGATACGCAGTATTTT	CASSLGPRSGGLDTQYF
TRBD1	TRBV30	TRBJ1-2	.	13	TGTGCCTGGAGTCCACAGGGGTGGCTTGGCTACACCTTC	CAWSPQGWLGYTF
TRBD1	TRBV19	TRBJ2-2	.	16	TGTGCCAGTAGTAGGCCAACAGGGGGCCCCACCGGGGAGCTGTTTTTT	CASSRPTGGPTGELFF
.	TRBV5-5	TRBJ2-1	.	15	TGTGCCAGCAGCCCTCAACAACGAGGCTACAATGAGCAGTTCTTC	CASSPQQRGYNEQFF
.	TRBV5-1	TRBJ2-7	.	13	TGCGCCAGCAGCTCGCGGCAGTGTTACGAGCAGTACTTC	CASSSRQCYEQYF
.	TRBV9	TRBJ2-3	.	14	TGTGCCAGCAGCGTAGTGTGGGGGGCAGATACGCAGTATTTT	CASSVVWGADTQYF
TRBD1	TRBV19	TRBJ2-1	.	15	TGTGCCAGTAGTTCGCTCAGGGGGCTGTGGAATGAGCAGTTCTTC	CASSSLRGLWNEQFF
TRBD1	TRBV27	TRBJ2-7	.	12	TGTGCCAGCAGTTTCACAGGGGTCGAGCAGTACTTC	CASSFTGVEQYF
TRBD2	TRBV5-1	TRBJ2-1	.	14	TGCGCCAGCAGCCCCGGAGGCGGGAGAAATGAGCAGTTCTTC	CASSPGGGRNEQFF
TRBD1	TRBV2	TRBJ1-2	.	14	TGTGCCAGCAGTGTCGACAGGGGGTACTATGGCTACACCTTC	CASSVDRGYYGYTF
.	TRBV21-1	TRBJ1-5	.	14	TGTGCCAGCAGCAAAGGCTCAGGGCACCAGCCCCAGCATTTT	CASSKGSGHQPQHF
TRBD2	TRBV4-2	TRBJ2-1	.	14	TGTGCCAGCAGCCAGGGCGGACTAGCCGATGAGCAGTTCTTC	CASSQGGLADEQFF
.	TRBV6-6	TRBJ1-2	.	15	TGTGCCAGCAGTCATCCGGGACGGGACTCCTATGGCTACACCTTC	CASSHPGRDSYGYTF
.	TRBV2	TRBJ2-5	few	13	TGTGCCAGCAGTTTTCAGCTGGAGGAGACCCAGTACTTC	CASSFQLEETQYF
.	TRBV5-1	TRBJ1-2	.	14	TGCGCCAGCAGCTTGGTGGAGGGGAACTATGGCTACACCTTC	CASSLVEGNYGYTF
.	TRBV29-1	TRBJ2-3	.	13	TGCAGCGTCCGGGGAATAAGCACAGATACGCAGTATTTT	CSVRGISTDTQYF
.	TRBV19	TRBJ1-4	.	16	TGTGCCAGTAGTATCCTGCCAGGTGCAACTAATGAAAAACTGTTTTTT	CASSILPGATNEKLFF
.	TRBV7-8	TRBJ2-2	once	16	TGTGCCAGCCGCCCTGCCGGTATCGCGAACACCGGGGAGCTGTTTTTT	CASRPAGIANTGELFF
.	TRBV10-3	TRBJ1-2	.	18	TGTGCCATCAGTGAGGATCCGGGGGGGGCTTGGACGGATTATGGCTACACCTTC	CAISEDPGGAWTDYGYTF
TRBD2	TRBV19	TRBJ2-1	.	17	TGTGCCAGTAGTATTCTAGCGGGAGTAGGGTCCTACAATGAGCAGTTCTTC	CASSILAGVGSYNEQFF
TRBD1	TRBV7-8	TRBJ1-2	.	15	TGTGCCAGCAGCTTATCCGGGACAGGGACGTTGGGCTACACCTTC	CASSLSGTGTLGYTF
TRBD1	TRBV4-1	TRBJ2-5	.	14	TGCGCCAGCAGCCAGCCGACAGGGTCGAAGACCCAGTACTTC	CASSQPTGSKTQYF
.	TRBV28	TRBJ1-4	.	14	TGTGCCAGCAGTTTAGGAGACGGGAGAGGAAAACTGTTTTTT	CASSLGDGRGKLFF
.	TRBV4-1	TRBJ2-3	.	16	TGCGCCAGCAGCCAAGCATCTGGGGCTAACACAGATACGCAGTATTTT	CASSQASGANTDTQYF
.	TRBV19	TRBJ1-2	.	13	TGTGCCACTACGAATCCAGGCAGCTATGGCTACACCTTC	CATTNPGSYGYTF
TRBD1	TRBV3-1/TRBV3-2	TRBJ1-1	.	14	TGTGCCAGCAGCCAGGGACAGGGTAAATCTGAAGCTTTCTTT	CASSQGQGKSEAFF
TRBD1	TRBV5-5	TRBJ1-6	.	14	TGTGCCAGCAGCTTGATACAGGGGTATTCACCCCTCCACTTT	CASSLIQGYSPLHF
.	TRBV12-5	TRBJ2-7	.	15	TGTGCTAGTGGTTTGGTAAAGGGAGCGGCCTACGAGCAGTACTTC	CASGLVKGAAYEQYF
TRBD1	TRBV29-1	TRBJ1-2	many	14	TGCAGCGCTACCCGACAGGGCAAATCCTATGGCTACACCTTC	CSATRQGKSYGYTF
.	TRBV12-5	TRBJ2-5	.	20	TGTGCTAGTGGTTCCCGGACAAAACTGGGCAGCCGTCACCCTCAAGAGACCCAGTACTTC	CASGSRTKLGSRHPQETQYF
.	TRBV18	TRBJ2-3	.	13	TGTGCCAGCTCACCTACTAGCACAGATACGCAGTATTTT	CASSPTSTDTQYF
.	TRBV7-2	TRBJ2-3	few	12	TGTGCCAGCAGCAGTCGAGCGGATACGCAGTATTTT	CASSSRADTQYF
TRBD1	TRBV19	TRBJ1-2	once	16	TGTGCCAGTAACTTACAGGGGGCGCCAACTAACTATGGCTACACCTTC	CASNLQGAPTNYGYTF
.	TRBV10-3	TRBJ1-1	.	14	TGTGCCATCAGTGAGAACCGCCTCGGGACTGAAGCTTTCTTT	CAISENRLGTEAFF
.	TRBV30	TRBJ1-1	.	14	TGTGCCTGGACCAGGTCGACCCAGAACACTGAAGCTTTCTTT	CAWTRSTQNTEAFF
.	TRBV15	TRBJ1-1	.	13	TGTGCCACCAGCAGAGATCACGACAGGCAAGCTTTCTTT	CATSRDHDRQAFF